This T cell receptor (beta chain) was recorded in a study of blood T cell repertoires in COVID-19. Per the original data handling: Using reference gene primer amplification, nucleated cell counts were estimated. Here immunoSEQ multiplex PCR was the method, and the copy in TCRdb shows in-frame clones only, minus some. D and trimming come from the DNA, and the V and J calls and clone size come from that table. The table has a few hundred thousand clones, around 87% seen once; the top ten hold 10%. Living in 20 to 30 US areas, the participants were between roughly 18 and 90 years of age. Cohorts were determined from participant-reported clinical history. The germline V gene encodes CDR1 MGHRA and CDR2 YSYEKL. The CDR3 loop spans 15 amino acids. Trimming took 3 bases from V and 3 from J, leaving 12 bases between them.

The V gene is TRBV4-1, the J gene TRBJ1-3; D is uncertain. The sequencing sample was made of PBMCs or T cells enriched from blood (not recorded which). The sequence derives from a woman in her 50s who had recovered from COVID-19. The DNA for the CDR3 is TGCGCCAGCAGCCAGAGTGGGCAGTTTGGAAACACCATATATTTT. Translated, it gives CASSQSGQFGNTIYF.